This paragraph reports one T cell receptor beta chain. The record originates from a study of T cell changes during pregnancy in multiple sclerosis. TCRdb's copy holds only in-frame clones and misses some; the assay was immunoSEQ multiplex PCR. The sample yields about 46,000 clones, around 93% seen once. V trimming: 2 bases; J trimming: 7 bases; junction bases outside the gene matches: 4. CDR1 is SGHDN and CDR2 is FVKESK in the germline V gene. The CDR3 length is 15 residues. This sequence was found in a female donor with multiple sclerosis, enrolled in a pregnancy study. The sequencing used CD8+ T cells from peripheral blood mononuclear cells, collected after pregnancy. The rearrangement uses TRBV14 and TRBJ1-6, with 8 bases lining up with TRBD1. The CDR3 reads CASSQRQGRNSPLHF. The CDR3 DNA follows: TGTGCCAGCAGCCAACGACAGGGGAGGAATTCACCCCTCCACTTT.